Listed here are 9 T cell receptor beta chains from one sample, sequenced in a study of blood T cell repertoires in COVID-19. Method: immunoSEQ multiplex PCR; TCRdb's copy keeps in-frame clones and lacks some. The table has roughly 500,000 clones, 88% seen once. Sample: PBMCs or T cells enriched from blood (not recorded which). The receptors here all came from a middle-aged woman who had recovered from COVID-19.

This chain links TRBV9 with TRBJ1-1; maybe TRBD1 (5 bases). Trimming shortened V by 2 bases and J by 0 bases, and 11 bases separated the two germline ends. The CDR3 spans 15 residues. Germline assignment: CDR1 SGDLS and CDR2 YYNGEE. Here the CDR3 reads CASSVTDLMNTEAFF. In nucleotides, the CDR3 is TGTGCCAGCAGCGTGACAGACCTAATGAACACTGAAGCTTTCTTT.

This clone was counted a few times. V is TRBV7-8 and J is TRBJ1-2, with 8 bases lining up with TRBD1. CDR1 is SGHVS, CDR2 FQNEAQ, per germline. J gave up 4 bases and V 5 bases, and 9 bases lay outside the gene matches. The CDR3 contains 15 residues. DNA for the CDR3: TGTGCCAGCAGCGCGGACAGGGCCCGATTCTATGGCTACACCTTC. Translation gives CASSADRARFYGYTF.

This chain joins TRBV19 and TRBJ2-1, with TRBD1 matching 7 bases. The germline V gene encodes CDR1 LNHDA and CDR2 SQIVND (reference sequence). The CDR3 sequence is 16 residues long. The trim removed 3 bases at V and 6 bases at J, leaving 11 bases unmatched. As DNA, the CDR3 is TGTGCCAGTAGTATTCTGGGGCGCGGACAGGTCAATGAGCAGTTCTTC. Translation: CASSILGRGQVNEQFF.

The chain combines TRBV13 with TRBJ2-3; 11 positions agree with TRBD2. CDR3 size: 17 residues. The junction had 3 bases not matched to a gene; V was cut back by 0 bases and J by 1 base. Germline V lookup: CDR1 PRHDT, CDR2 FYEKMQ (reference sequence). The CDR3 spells CASSLGLAGGGTDTQYF. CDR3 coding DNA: TGTGCCAGCAGCTTAGGCCTAGCGGGAGGAGGCACAGATACGCAGTATTTT.

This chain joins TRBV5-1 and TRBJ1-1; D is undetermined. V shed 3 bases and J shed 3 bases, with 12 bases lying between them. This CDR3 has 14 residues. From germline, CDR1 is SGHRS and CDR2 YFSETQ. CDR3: CASSSDFEDTEAFF. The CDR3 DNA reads TGCGCCAGCAGCTCCGACTTCGAGGACACTGAAGCTTTCTTT. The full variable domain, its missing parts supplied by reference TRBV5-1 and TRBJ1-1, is KAGVTQTPRYLIKTRGQQVTLSCSPISGHRSVSWYQQTPGQGLQFLFEYFSETQRNKGNFPGRFSGRQFSNSRSEMNVSTLELGDSALYLCASSSDFEDTEAFFGQGTRLTVV.

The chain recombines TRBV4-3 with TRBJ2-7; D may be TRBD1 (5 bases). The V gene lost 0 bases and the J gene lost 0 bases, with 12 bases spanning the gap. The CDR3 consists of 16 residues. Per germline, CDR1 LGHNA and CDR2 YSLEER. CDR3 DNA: TGCGCCAGCAGCCAAGACCCCAAGGGGTCCTCCTACGAGCAGTACTTC. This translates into CASSQDPKGSSYEQYF.

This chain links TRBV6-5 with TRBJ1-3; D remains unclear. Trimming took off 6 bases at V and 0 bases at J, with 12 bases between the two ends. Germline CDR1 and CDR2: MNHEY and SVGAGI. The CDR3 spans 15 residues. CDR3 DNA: TGTGCCAGCAGGCAGGACTCTTACTCTGGAAACACCATATATTTT. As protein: CASRQDSYSGNTIYF.

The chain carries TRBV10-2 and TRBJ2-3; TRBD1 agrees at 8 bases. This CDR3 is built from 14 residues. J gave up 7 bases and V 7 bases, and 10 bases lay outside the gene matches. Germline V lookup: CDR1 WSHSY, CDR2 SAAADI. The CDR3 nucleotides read TGCGCCAGCACCCAGCAGGGGGCTGGATATACGCAGTATTTT. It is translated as CASTQQGAGYTQYF.

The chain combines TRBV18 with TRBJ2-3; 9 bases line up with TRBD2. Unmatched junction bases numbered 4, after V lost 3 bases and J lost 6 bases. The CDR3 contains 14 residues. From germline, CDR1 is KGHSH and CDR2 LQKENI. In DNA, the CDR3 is TGTGCCAGCTCACCGGGTAGCGGGAGTGATACGCAGTATTTT. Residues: CASSPGSGSDTQYF.